This TCR beta chain stems from a study of blood T cell repertoires in COVID-19. Study information: Samples representing acute and convalescent COVID-19 were sourced from the United States, Italy and Spain.

Germline V CDR1 and CDR2: MNHEY, SVGAGI. There are 14 residues in the CDR3. The ends lost 7 bases at V and 8 bases at J; junction bases unmatched: 11. Sequenced by immunoSEQ multiplex PCR; TCRdb stores in-frame clones only, minus some. The sample lists about 210,000 clones, about 86% occurring once. The sequence was obtained from a woman aged 50 to 65 with acute or convalescent COVID-19. V gene TRBV6-5 combines with J gene TRBJ2-3, with 8 positions matching TRBD2. Sample: peripheral blood. The CDR3 DNA is TGTGCCAGCACAACGGGAGGGTCCCCTGGTACGCAGTATTTT. Translating gives CASTTGGSPGTQYF.